These 6 T cell receptor beta chains came from one sample sequenced in a study of graft-versus-host responses after intestinal transplantation. Processing released intraepithelial and lamina propria lymphocytes from the graft tissue. Measured with immunoSEQ multiplex PCR; TCRdb has only the in-frame clones, and not every one. The sample lists about 37,000 clones, approximately 86% occurring once. The sample consisted of ileum tissue, taken more than 200 days after intestinal transplant. Every receptor here comes from a human patient who received an intestinal transplant, so some T cells may come from the graft donor.

In this sample, this clone turned up a few times. V usage is TRBV7-8 and J usage is TRBJ1-5, with D unclear. Germline CDR1 SGHVS, CDR2 FQNEAQ. This CDR3 spans 14 amino acids. V lost 1 base to trimming and J lost 5 bases, with 9 bases between them. CDR3 coding DNA: TGTGCCAGCAGCTTAGTCCCCACCTATCAGCCCCAGCATTTT. Protein product: CASSLVPTYQPQHF.

This chain connects TRBV15 to TRBJ2-7; D might be TRBD2 (5 bases). The germline V gene encodes CDR1 LNHNV and CDR2 YYDKDF (reference sequence). Trimming took off 2 bases at V and 1 base at J, with 18 bases between the two ends. There are 17 residues in the CDR3. The CDR3 protein is CATSRPFGSALSYEQYF. The CDR3 DNA follows: TGTGCCACCAGCAGACCCTTCGGTAGCGCACTTTCCTACGAGCAGTACTTC.

The chain recombines TRBV10-3 with TRBJ1-6, with D tentatively TRBD1 (6 bases). The V end was cut by 3 bases, the J end by 6 bases, with 24 bases between. The CDR3 length is 19 residues. CDR1 and CDR2 from the germline V gene are ENHRY and SYGVKD. CDR3: CAISDPTVTGDYGNSPLHF. The CDR3 coding sequence is TGTGCCATCAGTGACCCCACCGTGACAGGCGACTACGGTAATTCACCCCTCCACTTT.

The genes are TRBV4-2 and TRBJ2-7; TRBD2 might be the D (6 bases). Trimming cost V 0 bases and J 2 bases, with 11 bases left between them. The CDR3 contains 15 residues. Germline lookup yields CDR1 LGHNA and CDR2 YNFKEQ. In DNA form, the CDR3 reads TGTGCCAGCAGCCAAGATGGGGGGACCACCTACGAGCAGTACTTC. It is translated as CASSQDGGTTYEQYF.

The CDR3 region has the DNA TGTGCCTGGAGTGCTGGTACCAATGAGCAGTTCTTC. Translating gives CAWSAGTNEQFF. The chain employs TRBV30 and TRBJ2-1; no clear D gene. From germline, CDR1 is GTSNPN and CDR2 SVGIG (reference sequence). The V end lost 1 base, the J end lost 6 bases, and 7 bases lay between the germline ends. The CDR3 length is 12 residues.

The V and J genes are TRBV10-3 and TRBJ2-3, with TRBD2 matching 15 bases. Germline CDR1 and CDR2: ENHRY and SYGVKD. The CDR3 has 18 residues. The junction had 10 bases not matched to a gene; V was cut back by 6 bases and J by 3 bases. The CDR3 nucleotides read TGTGCCATCAGCGCGGGACTAGCGGGAGGAGGAAGGACAGATACGCAGTATTTT. Translated: CAISAGLAGGGRTDTQYF.